Listed below are T cell receptor beta chains from one sample, sequenced in a study of blood T cells in healthy people across ages. TCRdb re-called the 5' RACE reads with MiXCR, one entry per CDR3 protein. The table records approximately 360,000 distinct CDR3 sequences, 45% to 65% of them present only once. Input material: blood. The receptors come from a man between 60 and 75 years old in good health. CDR3s include the opening cysteine and the closing phenylalanine or tryptophan. The D gene is left open where the match is weak. Clone size is shown for a subset of rows, as once, few, many or a class of expanded clone.

CDR3aa | CDR3nt | abundance | v_gene | d_gene | j_gene
CAWTRGTYEQYF | TGTGCCTGGACCAGGGGTACCTACGAGCAGTACTTC | . | TRBV30 | . | TRBJ2-7
CASSVEGYGYTF | TGTGCCAGCAGCGTAGAAGGCTATGGCTACACCTTC | . | TRBV9 | . | TRBJ1-2
CSATKDERGAFQETQYF | TGCAGTGCTACCAAGGACGAGCGGGGGGCCTTCCAAGAGACCCAGTACTTC | . | TRBV20-1 | TRBD2 | TRBJ2-5
CASSPVPWGEQYF | TGTGCCAGCAGCCCGGTACCTTGGGGCGAGCAGTACTTC | . | TRBV11-3 | . | TRBJ2-7
CASSLPVNKEIQYF | TGTGCCAGCAGCTTACCGGTAAACAAAGAGATCCAGTACTTC | . | TRBV7-2 | . | TRBJ2-7
CSARDLLRFSGDTQYF | TGCAGTGCTAGAGATCTTCTGCGGTTCTCAGGGGATACGCAGTATTTT | few | TRBV20-1 | . | TRBJ2-3
CASSPGTSGWNEQFF | TGTGCCAGCAGTCCTGGGACTAGCGGGTGGAATGAGCAGTTCTTC | few | TRBV27 | TRBD2 | TRBJ2-1
CASSARGGSPGELFF | TGTGCCAGCAGCGCGAGGGGCGGGAGCCCCGGGGAGCTGTTTTTT | . | TRBV7-2 | TRBD2 | TRBJ2-2
CASSLVRGTNEKLFF | TGTGCCAGCAGCTTGGTCAGGGGAACTAATGAAAAACTGTTTTTT | . | TRBV11-2 | . | TRBJ1-4
CSVEGDGVSVEAFF | TGCAGCGTTGAAGGGGACGGAGTAAGCGTTGAAGCTTTCTTT | . | TRBV29-1 | . | TRBJ1-1
CASSPSTGFPYEQYF | TGCGCCAGCAGCCCCTCGACAGGGTTCCCCTACGAGCAGTACTTC | . | TRBV5-1 | TRBD1 | TRBJ2-7
CASSLVWGQGGTEAFF | TGTGCCAGCAGCTTAGTGTGGGGACAGGGGGGTACTGAAGCTTTCTTT | . | TRBV7-2 | TRBD1 | TRBJ1-1
CATSDTGGGETQYF | TGTGCCACCAGTGACACAGGGGGCGGAGAGACCCAGTACTTC | . | TRBV24-1 | TRBD1 | TRBJ2-5
CASSLVGDRSGANVLTF | TGTGCCAGCAGCTTAGTAGGGGACCGCTCTGGGGCCAACGTCCTGACTTTC | . | TRBV7-2 | . | TRBJ2-6
CASSLQLAGVETQYF | TGCGCCAGCAGCTTGCAACTAGCGGGAGTGGAGACCCAGTACTTC | . | TRBV5-1 | TRBD2 | TRBJ2-5
CSASSQGGANVLTF | TGCAGTGCTAGCAGCCAGGGGGGGGCCAACGTCCTGACTTTC | . | TRBV20-1 | . | TRBJ2-6
CASSLLGPGNEQFF | TGTGCCAGCAGTTTGTTAGGACCGGGCAATGAGCAGTTCTTC | many | TRBV28 | . | TRBJ2-1
CASSGGGYGEKLFF | TGTGCCAGCAGCGGGGGGGGGTATGGGGAAAAACTGTTTTTT | few | TRBV7-9 | . | TRBJ1-4
CASSSRTSADEQFF | TGTGCCAGCAGCTCGAGGACTAGCGCGGATGAGCAGTTCTTC | few | TRBV7-3 | TRBD2 | TRBJ2-1
CASNEQGKFSQPQHF | TGTGCCAGCAACGAGCAGGGGAAATTTTCGCAGCCCCAGCATTTT | . | TRBV2 | . | TRBJ1-5
CASSLRGLLNEKLFF | TGTGCCAGCAGCTTACGGGGGCTCCTTAATGAAAAACTGTTTTTT | . | TRBV7-9 | . | TRBJ1-4
CASSLLAGGLGETQYF | TGTGCCAGCAGCTTACTAGCGGGGGGCCTGGGAGAGACCCAGTACTTC | . | TRBV7-8 | TRBD2 | TRBJ2-5
CASRTSGKNYNEQFF | TGTGCCAGCAGGACTAGCGGGAAAAACTACAATGAGCAGTTCTTC | . | TRBV6-1 | TRBD2 | TRBJ2-1
CASSLGAGNPAQHF | TGCGCCAGCAGCTTGGGGGCAGGCAATCCGGCCCAGCATTTT | . | TRBV5-1 | . | TRBJ1-5
CSATPRTGHSYEQYF | TGCAGTGCTACTCCTCGGACAGGGCATTCCTACGAGCAGTACTTC | . | TRBV20-1 | TRBD1 | TRBJ2-7
CASSLDARRQVTYEQYF | TGCGCCAGCAGCTTGGACGCCCGAAGACAGGTAACCTACGAGCAGTACTTC | . | TRBV5-1 | . | TRBJ2-7
CASSPQVNQETQYF | TGTGCCAGCAGCCCTCAAGTTAACCAAGAGACCCAGTACTTC | few | TRBV12-3/TRBV12-4 | . | TRBJ2-5
CASGLNNEQFF | TGCGCCAGCGGACTAAACAATGAGCAGTTCTTC | . | TRBV5-1 | . | TRBJ2-1
CATVRQSGPDTQYF | TGTGCCACAGTCCGACAGTCAGGCCCAGATACGCAGTATTTT | . | TRBV12-3/TRBV12-4 | . | TRBJ2-3
CSAAQRGSGICNEQFF | TGCAGTGCCGCACAGAGGGGTAGTGGGATCTGCAATGAGCAGTTCTTC | . | TRBV20-1 | . | TRBJ2-1
CASSLGTNSNQPQHF | TGTGCCAGCAGCTTGGGGACAAATAGCAATCAGCCCCAGCATTTT | . | TRBV9 | . | TRBJ1-5
CASSQETGFTSYEQYF | TGCGCCAGCAGCCAGGAGACAGGGTTTACGTCCTACGAGCAGTACTTC | many | TRBV4-3 | TRBD1 | TRBJ2-7
CASARGMNTEAFF | TGTGCCAGCGCCCGAGGGATGAACACTGAAGCTTTCTTT | . | TRBV25-1 | . | TRBJ1-1
CSARDMAMVGSPLHF | TGCAGTGCTAGAGATATGGCAATGGTTGGTTCACCCCTCCACTTT | . | TRBV20-1 | . | TRBJ1-6
CASSTQEDRYEQYF | TGTGCCAGCAGCACACAGGAGGACAGGTACGAGCAGTACTTC | once | TRBV3-1 | TRBD1 | TRBJ2-7
CASSLVSENEQYF | TGTGCCAGCAGCTTAGTCTCAGAAAATGAGCAGTACTTC | few | TRBV7-2 | . | TRBJ2-5
CASSRVGGTDTQYF | TGTGCCAGCAGTCGGGTTGGCGGCACAGATACGCAGTATTTT | few | TRBV7-3 | . | TRBJ2-3
CSVEWYEKPFF | TGCAGCGTCGAGTGGTATGAAAAACCGTTTTTT | . | TRBV29-1 | . | TRBJ1-4
CATSRGPTDRGLLYNEQYF | TGTGCCACCAGCAGAGGCCCCACAGACAGGGGGCTTTTATACAATGAGCAGTACTTC | . | TRBV15 | TRBD1 | TRBJ2-5
CASSQEPGQGVLNTEAFF | TGCGCCAGCAGCCAAGAGCCGGGACAGGGGGTACTGAACACTGAAGCTTTCTTT | once | TRBV4-1 | TRBD1 | TRBJ1-1
CASSRRGLGEQFF | TGTGCCAGCAGCCGAAGGGGTCTCGGTGAGCAGTTCTTC | few | TRBV3-1 | . | TRBJ2-1
CASSWAGGGDIQYF | TGTGCCAGCAGTTGGGCGGGAGGTGGAGACATTCAGTACTTC | few | TRBV11-2 | TRBD2 | TRBJ2-4
CASSSAPDEGNYGYTF | TGTGCCAGCAGCTCCGCCCCCGACGAAGGAAACTATGGCTACACCTTC | . | TRBV7-9 | . | TRBJ1-2
CSARDRGRSYNEQFF | TGCAGTGCTAGAGATCGTGGACGGTCCTACAATGAGCAGTTCTTC | . | TRBV20-1 | . | TRBJ2-1
CASSFWSGRSYNEQFF | TGTGCCAGCAGTTTCTGGAGCGGGAGGTCCTACAATGAGCAGTTCTTC | few | TRBV12-3/TRBV12-4 | TRBD2 | TRBJ2-1
CASSTGLAGYNEQFF | TGTGCCAGCTCAACCGGACTAGCTGGTTACAATGAGCAGTTCTTC | . | TRBV18 | TRBD2 | TRBJ2-1
CASSPDGQNGYTF | TGTGCCAGCAGCCCTGACGGCCAGAATGGCTACACCTTC | many | TRBV12-3/TRBV12-4 | . | TRBJ1-2
CSVVFGLAGEDEQFF | TGCAGCGTTGTTTTTGGGCTAGCGGGAGAGGATGAGCAGTTCTTC | . | TRBV29-1 | TRBD2 | TRBJ2-1
CASNWWASSGANVLTF | TGTGCCAGCAACTGGTGGGCGTCCTCTGGGGCCAACGTCCTGACTTTC | . | TRBV6-2/TRBV6-3 | . | TRBJ2-6
CASSPGGANNVDTQYF | TGCGCCAGCAGCCCGGGCGGGGCCAATAACGTAGATACGCAGTATTTT | . | TRBV5-1 | . | TRBJ2-3
CASRRRTSGRQNEQFF | TGTGCCAGCAGACGGAGGACTAGCGGGAGGCAAAATGAGCAGTTCTTC | . | TRBV27 | TRBD2 | TRBJ2-1
CASSGGQVAGANVRTF | TGTGCCAGCAGCGGGGGGCAGGTCGCCGGGGCCAACGTCCGGACTTTC | . | TRBV6-1 | . | TRBJ2-6
CASTNERGRGHGYTF | TGTGCCAGCACCAACGAAAGGGGCAGGGGGCACGGCTACACCTTC | . | TRBV2 | TRBD1 | TRBJ1-2